The source of this T cell receptor beta chain is a study of blood T cell repertoires in COVID-19. Germline V gene lookup returns CDR1 SGHDT and CDR2 YYEEEE. The length of the CDR3 is 16 residues. The V and J ends lost 6 bases and 1 base, in that order; junction bases with no gene match: 12. Original handling: For nucleated cells, counts were estimated from reference gene primer amplification. Measured with immunoSEQ multiplex PCR; TCRdb has only the in-frame clones, and not every one. V and J calls and clone size are copied from that table; D and trimming were computed from the DNA. The data contain about 130,000 clones, 70% to 75% of them singletons.

Sequenced: peripheral blood. The rearrangement links TRBV5-6 to TRBJ2-7; 8 nucleotides agree with TRBD1. The sequence came from a man aged 55 to 70 with acute or convalescent COVID-19. CDR3: CASTDKTGERSYEQYF. CDR3 DNA: TGTGCCAGCACCGACAAGACAGGGGAAAGGTCCTACGAGCAGTACTTC. Supplemented by reference TRBV5-6 and TRBJ2-7, the full variable domain reads DAGVTQSPTHLIKTRGQQVTLRCSPKSGHDTVSWYQQALGQGPQFIFQYYEEEERQRGNFPDRFSGHQFPNYSSELNVNALLLGDSALYLCASTDKTGERSYEQYFGPGTRLTVT.